Each of the 6 T cell receptor beta chains below was sequenced from the same sample in a study of beta chain features in type 1 diabetes. Expressed TCRB transcripts got sequenced, as all isolated RNA was reverse transcribed. This table comes from immunoSEQ multiplex PCR, and its TCRdb copy is limited to in-frame clones, with some not included. The sample shows some 350,000 clones, around 10% of them seen only once. Their target antigens are unknown. Study findings and constraints: Across all four CD4+ subsets, people with type 1 diabetes showed modestly shorter TCRB CDR3s.

Sample: central memory CD4+ T cells from blood. The origin of the receptors is a young man with type 1 diabetes.

This clone has more than one count but fewer than ten. The chain combines TRBV29-1 with TRBJ1-2; D perhaps matches TRBD1 (6 bases). Trimming removed 5 bases at V and 3 bases at J, with 13 bases between. This CDR3 region has 13 residues. CDR1 and CDR2 (germline): SQVTM, ANQGSEA. The CDR3 reads CSVRRGGDYGYTF. CDR3 DNA sequence: TGCAGCGTTCGCAGGGGTGGAGACTATGGCTACACCTTC. The whole variable domain, filled in from reference TRBV29-1 and TRBJ1-2, reads SAVISQKPSRDICQRGTSLTIQCQVDSQVTMMFWYRQQPGQSLTLIATANQGSEATYESGFVIDKFPISRPNLTFSTLTVSNMSPEDSSIYLCSVRRGGDYGYTFGSGTRLTVV.

This clone was seen more than once but under ten times. This chain uses TRBV11-3 with TRBJ2-3; D unresolved. Germline V gene data show CDR1 as SGHNT and CDR2 as YENEEA. This CDR3 is 12 amino acids long. The V end lost 5 bases, the J end lost 6 bases, and 9 bases lay between the germline ends. The chain's CDR3 is CASSADRDTQYF. The CDR3 coding sequence is TGTGCCAGCAGCGCAGACCGGGATACGCAGTATTTT.

V gene TRBV28 combines with J gene TRBJ1-1; 7 bases are a match to TRBD1. Trimming cost V 8 bases and J 4 bases; bases outside gene matches: 4. The CDR3 is 12 amino acids. Per germline, CDR1 MDHEN and CDR2 SYDVKM. CDR3 DNA: TGTGCCAGCGGTACAGGGGCCACTGAAGCTTTCTTT. It is translated as CASGTGATEAFF. The full variable domain, its missing parts supplied by reference TRBV28 and TRBJ1-1, is DVKVTQSSRYLVKRTGEKVFLECVQDMDHENMFWYRQDPGLGLRLIYFSYDVKMKEKGDIPEGYSVSREKKERFSLILESASTNQTSMYLCASGTGATEAFFGQGTRLTVV.

The chain recombines TRBV11-1 with TRBJ2-2; TRBD2 is a possible D gene (5 bases). Germline CDR1 reads SGHAT; CDR2 reads FQDESV (reference sequence). The CDR3 is made up of 14 amino acids. V was shortened by 1 base and J by 7 bases, with 10 bases between the two germline ends. The CDR3 nucleotides are TGTGCCAGCAGCTTAGGAAGGGAGAACGGGGAGCTGTTTTTT. Protein sequence: CASSLGRENGELFF.

A few counts support this clone. The gene calls are TRBV2 and TRBJ2-5; tentatively, D is TRBD1 (6 bases). This CDR3 comprises 12 residues. V was trimmed by 8 bases and J by 9 bases, leaving 16 bases between them. Per the germline V gene, CDR1 is SNHLY and CDR2 is FYNNEI. CDR3 in DNA: TGTGCCAGCCACCAGGGGCCCGGGCCCCAGTACTTC. This gives the protein CASHQGPGPQYF.

This clone was seen more than once but under ten times. The chain couples TRBV5-4 to TRBJ2-1; TRBD2 matches 9 bases. The CDR3 has 16 residues. With V trimmed by 2 bases and J by 4 bases, 7 bases remained unmatched. The germline V gene has CDR1 SGHNT and CDR2 YYREEE (reference sequence). Here the CDR3 reads CASSFGGRAGYNEQFF. The CDR3 DNA follows: TGTGCCAGCAGCTTTGGCGGGAGGGCGGGGTACAATGAGCAGTTCTTC. The variable domain in full, with the rest retrieved from reference TRBV5-4 and TRBJ2-1, is ETGVTQSPTHLIKTRGQQVTLRCSSQSGHNTVSWYQQALGQGPQFIFQYYREEENGRGNFPPRFSGLQFPNYSSELNVNALELDDSALYLCASSFGGRAGYNEQFFGPGTRLTVL.